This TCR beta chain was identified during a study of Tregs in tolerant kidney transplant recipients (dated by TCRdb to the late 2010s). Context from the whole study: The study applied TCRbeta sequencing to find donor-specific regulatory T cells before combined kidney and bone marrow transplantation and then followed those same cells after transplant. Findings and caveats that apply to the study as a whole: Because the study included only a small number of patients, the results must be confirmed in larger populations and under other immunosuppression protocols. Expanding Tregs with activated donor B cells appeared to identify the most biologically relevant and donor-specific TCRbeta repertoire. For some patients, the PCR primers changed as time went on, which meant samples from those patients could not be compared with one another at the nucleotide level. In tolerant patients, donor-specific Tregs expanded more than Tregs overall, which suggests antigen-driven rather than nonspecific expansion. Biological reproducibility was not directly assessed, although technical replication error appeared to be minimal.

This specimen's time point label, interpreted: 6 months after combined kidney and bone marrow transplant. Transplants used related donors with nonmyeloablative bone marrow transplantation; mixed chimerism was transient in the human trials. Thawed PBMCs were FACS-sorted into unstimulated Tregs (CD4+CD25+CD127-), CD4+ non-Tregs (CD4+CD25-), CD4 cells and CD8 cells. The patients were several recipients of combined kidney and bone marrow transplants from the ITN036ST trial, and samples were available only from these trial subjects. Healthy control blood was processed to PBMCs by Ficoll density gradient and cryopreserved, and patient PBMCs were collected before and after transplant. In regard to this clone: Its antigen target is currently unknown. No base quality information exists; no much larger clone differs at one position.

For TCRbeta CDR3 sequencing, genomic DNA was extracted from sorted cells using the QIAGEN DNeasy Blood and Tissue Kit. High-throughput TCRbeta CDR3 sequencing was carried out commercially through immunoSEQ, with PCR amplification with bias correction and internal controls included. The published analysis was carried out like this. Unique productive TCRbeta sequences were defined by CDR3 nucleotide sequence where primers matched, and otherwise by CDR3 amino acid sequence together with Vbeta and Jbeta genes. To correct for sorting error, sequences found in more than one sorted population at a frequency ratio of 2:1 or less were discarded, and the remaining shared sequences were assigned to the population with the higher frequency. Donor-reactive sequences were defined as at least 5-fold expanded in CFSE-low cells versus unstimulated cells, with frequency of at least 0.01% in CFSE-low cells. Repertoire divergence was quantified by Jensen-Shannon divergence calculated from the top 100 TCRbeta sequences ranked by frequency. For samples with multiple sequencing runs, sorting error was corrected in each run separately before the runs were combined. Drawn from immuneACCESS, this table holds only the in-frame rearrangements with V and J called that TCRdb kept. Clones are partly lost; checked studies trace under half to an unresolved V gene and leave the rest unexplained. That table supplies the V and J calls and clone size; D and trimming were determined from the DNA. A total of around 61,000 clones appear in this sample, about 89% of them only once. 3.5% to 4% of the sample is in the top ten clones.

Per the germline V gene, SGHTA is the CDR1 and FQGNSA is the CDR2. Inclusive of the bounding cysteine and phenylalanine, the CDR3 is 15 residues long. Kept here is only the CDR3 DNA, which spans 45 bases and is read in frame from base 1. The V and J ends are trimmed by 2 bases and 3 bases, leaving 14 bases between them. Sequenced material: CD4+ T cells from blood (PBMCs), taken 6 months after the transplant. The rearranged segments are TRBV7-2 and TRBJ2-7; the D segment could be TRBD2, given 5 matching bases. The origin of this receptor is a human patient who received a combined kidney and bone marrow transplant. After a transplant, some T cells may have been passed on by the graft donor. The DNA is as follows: TGTGCCAGCAGCTTACACCCTGACCGGGACTACGAGCAGTACTTC. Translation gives CASSLHPDRDYEQYF.